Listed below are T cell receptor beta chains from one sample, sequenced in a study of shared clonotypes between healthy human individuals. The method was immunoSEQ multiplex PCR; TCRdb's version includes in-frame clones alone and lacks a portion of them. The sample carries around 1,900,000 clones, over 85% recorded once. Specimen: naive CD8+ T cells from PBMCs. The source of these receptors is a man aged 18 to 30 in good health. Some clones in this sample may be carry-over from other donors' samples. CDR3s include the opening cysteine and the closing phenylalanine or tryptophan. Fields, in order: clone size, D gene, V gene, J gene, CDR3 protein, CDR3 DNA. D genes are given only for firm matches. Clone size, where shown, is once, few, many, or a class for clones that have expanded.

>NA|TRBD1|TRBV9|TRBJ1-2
CASSAPGGSYPPSFANYGYTF
TGTGCCAGCAGCGCCCCAGGGGGGTCCTACCCACCCTCATTCGCTAACTATGGCTACACCTTC
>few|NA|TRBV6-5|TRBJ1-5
CASSSGWYNQPQHF
TGTGCCAGCAGTTCCGGGTGGTACAATCAGCCCCAGCATTTT
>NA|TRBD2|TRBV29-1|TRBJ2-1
CSVVGGPSGSFRTSPEQFF
TGCAGCGTTGTTGGGGGTCCTAGCGGGAGTTTCAGGACGAGTCCAGAGCAGTTCTTC
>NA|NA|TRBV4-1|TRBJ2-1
CASSQDVRDRLANEQFF
TGCGCCAGCAGCCAAGATGTGAGGGATCGCCTGGCCAATGAGCAGTTCTTC
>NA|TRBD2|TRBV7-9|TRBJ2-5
CASSFFPGLAGQETQYF
TGTGCCAGCAGCTTTTTCCCGGGACTAGCGGGACAAGAGACCCAGTACTTC
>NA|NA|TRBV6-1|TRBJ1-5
CASRPGSGSNQPQHF
TGTGCCAGCAGGCCAGGGAGCGGTAGCAATCAGCCCCAGCATTTT
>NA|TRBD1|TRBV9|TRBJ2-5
CASSVGDRVVGETQYF
TGTGCCAGCAGCGTAGGGGACAGGGTAGTCGGAGAGACCCAGTACTTC
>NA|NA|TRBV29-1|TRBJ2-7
CSVEDKRHYPYEQYF
TGCAGCGTTGAAGACAAGCGACACTATCCCTACGAGCAGTACTTC
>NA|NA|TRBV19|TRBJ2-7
CASSMVLYHEQYF
TGTGCCAGTAGTATGGTACTATACCACGAGCAGTACTTC
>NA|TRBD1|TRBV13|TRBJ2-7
CASSSAGTGENEQYF
TGTGCCAGCAGCTCCGCCGGGACAGGTGAGAACGAGCAGTACTTC
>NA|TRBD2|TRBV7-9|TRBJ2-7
CASSLAGISYEQYF
TGTGCCAGCAGTCTAGCGGGGATCTCCTACGAGCAGTACTTC
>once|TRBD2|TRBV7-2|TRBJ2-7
CASSFGTSGYSYEQYF
TGTGCCAGCAGCTTCGGGACTAGCGGCTACTCCTACGAGCAGTACTTC
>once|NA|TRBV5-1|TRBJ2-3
CASSLESPTDTQYF
TGCGCCAGCAGCTTGGAATCCCCGACAGATACGCAGTATTTT
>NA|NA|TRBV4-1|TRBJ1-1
CASSDRMNTEAFF
TGCGCCAGCAGCGACAGGATGAACACTGAAGCTTTCTTT
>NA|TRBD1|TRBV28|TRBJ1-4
CASSPDRGRDGWEKLFF
TGTGCCAGCAGCCCCGACAGGGGACGGGATGGCTGGGAAAAACTGTTTTTT
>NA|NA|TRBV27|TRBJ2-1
CASSLQGPYNEQFF
TGTGCCAGCAGTTTGCAGGGCCCCTACAATGAGCAGTTCTTC
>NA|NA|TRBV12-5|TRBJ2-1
CASGFFPYNEQFF
TGTGCTAGTGGTTTTTTTCCCTACAATGAGCAGTTCTTC
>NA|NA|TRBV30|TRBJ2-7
CAWRLTFEQYF
TGTGCCTGGAGGTTGACCTTCGAGCAGTACTTC
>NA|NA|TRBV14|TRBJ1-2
CASSQSPGNGYTF
TGTGCCAGCAGCCAATCGCCGGGGAACGGCTACACCTTC
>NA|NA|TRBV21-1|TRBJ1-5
CASSKGRTDSNQPQHF
TGTGCCAGCAGCAAGGGCAGGACCGATAGCAATCAGCCCCAGCATTTT
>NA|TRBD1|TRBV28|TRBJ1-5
CASSRGQGRQPQHF
TGTGCCAGCAGCCGCGGACAGGGACGTCAGCCCCAGCATTTT
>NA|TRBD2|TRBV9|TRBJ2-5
CASSVSPGGLETQYF
TGTGCCAGCAGCGTCTCGCCGGGAGGGCTGGAGACCCAGTACTTC
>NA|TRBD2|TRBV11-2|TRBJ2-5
CASSFGGRKKTQYF
TGTGCCAGCAGCTTTGGCGGGAGAAAAAAGACCCAGTACTTC
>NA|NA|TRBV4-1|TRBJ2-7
CASSQDRRYEQYF
TGCGCCAGCAGCCAAGATAGGAGGTACGAGCAGTACTTC
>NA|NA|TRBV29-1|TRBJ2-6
CSVTDGGSGANVLTF
TGCAGCGTTACGGACGGTGGCTCTGGGGCCAACGTCCTGACTTTC
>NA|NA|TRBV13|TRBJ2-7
CASSNSQGSYEQYF
TGTGCCAGCAGCAATTCTCAGGGTTCCTACGAGCAGTACTTC
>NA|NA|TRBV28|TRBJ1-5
CATSFFLQGWDQPQHF
TGTGCCACCTCTTTCTTTCTCCAGGGTTGGGATCAGCCCCAGCATTTT
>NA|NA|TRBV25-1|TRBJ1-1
CASRAHRGGFYEAFF
TGTGCCAGCAGAGCACACCGGGGGGGCTTTTATGAAGCTTTCTTT
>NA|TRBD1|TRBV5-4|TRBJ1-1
CASSPGGLNTEAFF
TGTGCCAGCAGCCCAGGGGGCTTGAACACTGAAGCTTTCTTT
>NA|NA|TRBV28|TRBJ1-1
CASTPPQGATEAFF
TGTGCCAGCACACCCCCACAGGGCGCCACTGAAGCTTTCTTT
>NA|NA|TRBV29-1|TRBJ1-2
CSARAGMGYGYTF
TGCAGCGCGAGAGCAGGGATGGGCTATGGCTACACCTTC
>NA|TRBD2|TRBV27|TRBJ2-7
CASSPGTSGRYEQYF
TGTGCCAGCAGTCCCGGGACTAGCGGGAGGTACGAGCAGTACTTC
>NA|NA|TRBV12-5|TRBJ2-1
CASGSPTTGVNEQFF
TGTGCTAGTGGTTCCCCGACTACCGGGGTCAATGAGCAGTTCTTC
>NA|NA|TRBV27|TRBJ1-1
CASSLNPPNTEAFF
TGTGCCAGCAGTTTAAACCCCCCGAACACTGAAGCTTTCTTT
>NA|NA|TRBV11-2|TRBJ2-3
CASSEPGGINTQYF
TGTGCCAGCAGCGAGCCAGGGGGGATAAATACGCAGTATTTT
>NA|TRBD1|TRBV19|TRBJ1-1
CASSPGTVTEAFF
TGTGCCAGTAGTCCGGGGACAGTCACTGAAGCTTTCTTT
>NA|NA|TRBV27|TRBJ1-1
CASSPQGPGGTEAFF
TGTGCCAGCAGTCCACAGGGCCCCGGGGGCACTGAAGCTTTCTTT
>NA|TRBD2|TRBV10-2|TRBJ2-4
CASTDLPGPPGLAGGPLAKNIQYF
TGCGCCAGCACCGACTTACCGGGACCTCCGGGACTAGCGGGAGGGCCGCTAGCCAAAAACATTCAGTACTTC
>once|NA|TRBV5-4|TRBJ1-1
CASSLEGTWTEAFF
TGTGCCAGCAGCTTGGAGGGGACGTGGACTGAAGCTTTCTTT
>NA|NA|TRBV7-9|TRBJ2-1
CASSLAPVSAYNEQFF
TGTGCCAGCAGCTTAGCGCCGGTGTCAGCCTACAATGAGCAGTTCTTC
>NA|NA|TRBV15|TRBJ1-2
CATSREDPTVHGYTF
TGTGCCACCAGCAGAGAGGACCCAACGGTACATGGCTACACCTTC
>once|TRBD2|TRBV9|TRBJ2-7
CASSVGTSGGYEQYF
TGTGCCAGCAGCGTAGGAACTAGCGGAGGTTACGAGCAGTACTTC